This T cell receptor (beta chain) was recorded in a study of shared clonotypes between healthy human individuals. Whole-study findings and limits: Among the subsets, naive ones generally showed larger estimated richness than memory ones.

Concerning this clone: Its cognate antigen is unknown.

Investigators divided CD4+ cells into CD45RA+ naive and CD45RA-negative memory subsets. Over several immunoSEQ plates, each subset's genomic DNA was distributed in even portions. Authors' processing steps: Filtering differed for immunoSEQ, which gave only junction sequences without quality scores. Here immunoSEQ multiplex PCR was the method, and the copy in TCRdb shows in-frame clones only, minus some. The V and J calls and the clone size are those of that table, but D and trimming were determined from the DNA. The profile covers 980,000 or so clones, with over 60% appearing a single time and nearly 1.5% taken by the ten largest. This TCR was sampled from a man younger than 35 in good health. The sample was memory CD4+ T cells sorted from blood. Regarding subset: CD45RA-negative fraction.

CDR3 nucleotides: TGCGCCAGCAGTGAGGCAGTTGGCGGGAGTATCGGGAATGAGCAGTTCTTC. Translating gives CASSEAVGGSIGNEQFF. The chain joins TRBV10-1 to TRBJ2-1; 7 bases align to TRBD2. Germline V gene sequence: CDR1 WNHNN, CDR2 SYGVQD (reference sequence). The V gene end was trimmed by 2 bases and the J gene end by 7 bases; junction bases not matched to a gene: 14. The CDR3 is 17 residues long.